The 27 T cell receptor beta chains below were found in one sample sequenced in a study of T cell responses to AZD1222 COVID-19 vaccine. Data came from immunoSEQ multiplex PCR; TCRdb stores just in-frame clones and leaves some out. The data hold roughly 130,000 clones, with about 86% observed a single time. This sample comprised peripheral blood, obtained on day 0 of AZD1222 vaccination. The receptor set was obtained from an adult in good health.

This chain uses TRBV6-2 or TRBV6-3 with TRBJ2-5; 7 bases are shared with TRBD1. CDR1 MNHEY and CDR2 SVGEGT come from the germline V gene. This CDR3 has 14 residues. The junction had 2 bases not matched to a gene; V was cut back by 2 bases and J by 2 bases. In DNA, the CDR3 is TGTGCCAGCAGTTACGACAGGGTACAAGAGACCCAGTACTTC. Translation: CASSYDRVQETQYF.

The CDR3 coding sequence is TGTGCCATCAGTGGTACACGCTCCTACGAGCAGTACTTC. This translates into CAISGTRSYEQYF. V usage is TRBV10-3 and J usage is TRBJ2-7; no definite D call. Germline V lookup: CDR1 ENHRY, CDR2 SYGVKD. This CDR3 comprises 13 residues. The V end was cut by 4 bases, the J end by 0 bases, with 7 bases between.

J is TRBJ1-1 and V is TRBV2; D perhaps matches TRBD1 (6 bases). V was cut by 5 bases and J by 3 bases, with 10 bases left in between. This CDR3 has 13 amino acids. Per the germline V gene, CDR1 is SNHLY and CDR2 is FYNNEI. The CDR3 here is CASSLDRDTEAFF. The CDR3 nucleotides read TGTGCCAGCAGTCTGGACAGAGACACTGAAGCTTTCTTT.

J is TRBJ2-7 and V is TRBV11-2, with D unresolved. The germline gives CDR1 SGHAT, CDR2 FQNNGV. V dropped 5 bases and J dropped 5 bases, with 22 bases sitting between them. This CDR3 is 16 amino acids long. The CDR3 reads CASSRRQDPVGDEQYF. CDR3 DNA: TGTGCCAGCAGCCGACGTCAAGATCCCGTGGGTGACGAGCAGTACTTC. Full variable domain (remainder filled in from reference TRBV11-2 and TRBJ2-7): EAGVAQSPRYKIIEKRQSVAFWCNPISGHATLYWYQQILGQGPKLLIQFQNNGVVDDSQLPKDRFSAERLKGVDSTLKIQPAKLEDSAVYLCASSRRQDPVGDEQYFGPGTRLTVT.

This chain's CDR3 is CASSNSGLNNNEQFF. CDR3 sequence (DNA): TGTGCCAGCTCGAATTCAGGGCTTAACAACAATGAGCAGTTCTTC. The chain couples TRBV28 to TRBJ2-1; possibly TRBD1 for D (5 bases). V lost 8 bases to trimming and J lost 5 bases, with 19 bases between them. The CDR3 runs to 15 residues. Germline V gene data show CDR1 as MDHEN and CDR2 as SYDVKM.

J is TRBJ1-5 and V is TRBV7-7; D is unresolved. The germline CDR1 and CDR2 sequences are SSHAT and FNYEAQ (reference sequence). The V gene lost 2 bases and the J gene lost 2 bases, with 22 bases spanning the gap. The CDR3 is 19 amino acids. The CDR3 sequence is CASSLFGPGSIGGNQPQHF. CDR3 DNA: TGTGCCAGCAGCTTATTCGGTCCCGGGTCCATCGGGGGCAATCAGCCCCAGCATTTT.

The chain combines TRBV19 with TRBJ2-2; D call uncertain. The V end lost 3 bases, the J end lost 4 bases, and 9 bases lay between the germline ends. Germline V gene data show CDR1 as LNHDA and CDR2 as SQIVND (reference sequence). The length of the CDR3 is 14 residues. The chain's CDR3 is CASSILSPTGELFF. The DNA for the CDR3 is TGTGCCAGTAGTATCTTGTCACCCACCGGGGAGCTGTTTTTT.

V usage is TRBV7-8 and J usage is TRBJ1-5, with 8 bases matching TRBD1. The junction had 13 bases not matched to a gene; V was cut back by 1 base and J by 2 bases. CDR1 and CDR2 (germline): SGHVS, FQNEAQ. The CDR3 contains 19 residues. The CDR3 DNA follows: TGTGCCAGCAGCTTAGTGCCCCGGACAGGGAATTTGGGCAATCAGCCCCAGCATTTT. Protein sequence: CASSLVPRTGNLGNQPQHF. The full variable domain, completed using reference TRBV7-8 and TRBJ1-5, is GAGVSQSPRYKVAKRGQDVALRCDPISGHVSLFWYQQALGQGPEFLTYFQNEAQLDKSGLPSDRFFAERPEGSVSTLKIQRTQQEDSAVYLCASSLVPRTGNLGNQPQHFGDGTRLSIL.

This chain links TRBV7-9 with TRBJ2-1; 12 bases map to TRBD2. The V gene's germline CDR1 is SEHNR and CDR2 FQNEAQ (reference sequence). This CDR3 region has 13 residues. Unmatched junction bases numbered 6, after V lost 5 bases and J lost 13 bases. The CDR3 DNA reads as TGTGCCAGCAGCATCCGACTAGCGGGAGAACAGTTCTTC. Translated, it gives CASSIRLAGEQFF.

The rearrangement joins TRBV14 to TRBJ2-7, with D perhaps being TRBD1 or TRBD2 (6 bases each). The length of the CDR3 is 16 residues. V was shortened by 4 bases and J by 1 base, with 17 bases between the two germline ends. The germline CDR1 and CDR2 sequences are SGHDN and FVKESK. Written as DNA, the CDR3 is TGTGCCAGCAGCCTGCGGAGGGACATGATATCCTACGAGCAGTACTTC. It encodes CASSLRRDMISYEQYF.

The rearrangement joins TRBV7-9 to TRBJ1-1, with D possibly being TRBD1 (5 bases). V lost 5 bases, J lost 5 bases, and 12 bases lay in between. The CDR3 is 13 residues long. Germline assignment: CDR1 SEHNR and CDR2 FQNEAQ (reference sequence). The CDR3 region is CASSLLGGTEAFF. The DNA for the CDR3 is TGTGCCAGCAGCCTCCTCGGGGGAACTGAAGCTTTCTTT.

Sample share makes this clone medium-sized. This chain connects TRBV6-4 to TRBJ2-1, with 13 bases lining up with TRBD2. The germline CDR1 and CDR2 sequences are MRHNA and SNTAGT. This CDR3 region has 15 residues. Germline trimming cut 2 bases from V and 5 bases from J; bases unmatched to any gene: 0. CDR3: CASSDGTSGNNEQFF. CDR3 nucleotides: TGTGCCAGCAGTGACGGGACTAGCGGGAACAATGAGCAGTTCTTC.

CDR3 protein: CASTQLLGGDSPLHF. In DNA, the CDR3 is TGTGCCAGCACTCAACTTTTGGGTGGGGATTCACCCCTCCACTTT. V is TRBV28 and J is TRBJ1-6; D uncertain. The CDR3 spans 15 residues. Per germline, CDR1 MDHEN and CDR2 SYDVKM. V was cut by 7 bases and J by 8 bases, with 18 bases left in between.

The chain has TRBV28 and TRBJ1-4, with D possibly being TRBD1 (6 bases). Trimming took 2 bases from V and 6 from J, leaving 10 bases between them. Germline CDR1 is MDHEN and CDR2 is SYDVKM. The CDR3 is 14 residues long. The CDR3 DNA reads TGTGCCAGCAGTTTAAGGGGGGCGCATGAAAAACTGTTTTTT. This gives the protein CASSLRGAHEKLFF.

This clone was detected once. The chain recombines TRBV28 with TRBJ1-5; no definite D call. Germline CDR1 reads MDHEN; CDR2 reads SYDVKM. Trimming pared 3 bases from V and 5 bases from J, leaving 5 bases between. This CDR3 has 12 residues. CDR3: CASSFEDQPQHF. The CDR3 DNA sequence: TGTGCCAGCAGTTTTGAGGATCAGCCCCAGCATTTT. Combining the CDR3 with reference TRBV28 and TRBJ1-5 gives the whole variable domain DVKVTQSSRYLVKRTGEKVFLECVQDMDHENMFWYRQDPGLGLRLIYFSYDVKMKEKGDIPEGYSVSREKKERFSLILESASTNQTSMYLCASSFEDQPQHFGDGTRLSIL.

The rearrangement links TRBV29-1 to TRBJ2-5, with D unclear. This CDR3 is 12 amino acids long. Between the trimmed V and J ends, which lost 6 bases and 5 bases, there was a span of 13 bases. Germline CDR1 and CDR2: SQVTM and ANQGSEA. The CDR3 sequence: CSVALGRETQYF. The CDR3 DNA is TGCAGCGTCGCACTGGGTAGGGAGACCCAGTACTTC.

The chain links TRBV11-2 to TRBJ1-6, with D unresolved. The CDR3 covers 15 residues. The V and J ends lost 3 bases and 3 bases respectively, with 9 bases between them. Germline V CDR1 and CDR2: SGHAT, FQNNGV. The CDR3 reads CASSFVGDYNSPLHF. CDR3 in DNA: TGTGCCAGCAGCTTTGTCGGCGACTATAATTCACCCCTCCACTTT.

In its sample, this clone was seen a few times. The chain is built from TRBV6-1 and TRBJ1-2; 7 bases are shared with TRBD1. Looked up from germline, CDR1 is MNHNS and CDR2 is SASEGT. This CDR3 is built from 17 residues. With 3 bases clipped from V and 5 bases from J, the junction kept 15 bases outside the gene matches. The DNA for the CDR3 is TGTGCCAGCAGTGACCTTCTGTCAGGCAGGGGGAGGTATGGCTACACCTTC. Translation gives CASSDLLSGRGRYGYTF.

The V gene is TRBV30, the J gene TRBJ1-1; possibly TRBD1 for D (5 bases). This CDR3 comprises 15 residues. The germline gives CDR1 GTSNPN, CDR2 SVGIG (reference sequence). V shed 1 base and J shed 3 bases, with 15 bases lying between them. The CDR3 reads CAWSGLRGRDTEAFF. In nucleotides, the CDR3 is TGTGCCTGGAGTGGTTTGAGGGGCCGGGACACTGAAGCTTTCTTT.

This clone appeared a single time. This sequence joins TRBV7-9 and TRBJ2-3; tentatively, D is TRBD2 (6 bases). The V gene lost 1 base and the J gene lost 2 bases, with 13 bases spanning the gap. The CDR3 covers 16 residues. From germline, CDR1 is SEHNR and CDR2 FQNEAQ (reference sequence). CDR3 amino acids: CASSLVLALYTDTQYF. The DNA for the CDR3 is TGTGCCAGCAGCTTAGTACTAGCTTTATACACAGATACGCAGTATTTT.

The CDR3 is CSASKTGTGNNYGYTF. The CDR3 bases are TGCAGTGCTAGTAAGACCGGGACAGGGAATAACTATGGCTACACCTTC. The V gene is TRBV20-1, the J gene TRBJ1-2; 9 bases map to TRBD1. Germline CDR1 reads DFQATT; CDR2 reads SNEGSKA (reference sequence). The CDR3 consists of 16 residues. V shed 3 bases, J shed 1 base, and the junction held 9 bases outside the gene matches.

The chain's CDR3 is CASSPVSPGLAGYEQFF. The CDR3 DNA sequence: TGTGCCAGCAGCCCTGTCTCTCCGGGACTAGCAGGCTATGAGCAGTTCTTC. The V gene is TRBV7-2, the J gene TRBJ2-1, with 9 bases fitting TRBD2. This CDR3 has 17 residues. J was trimmed by 8 bases and V by 5 bases; bases with no gene match: 16. Per the germline V gene, CDR1 is SGHTA and CDR2 is FQGNSA. Full variable domain (remainder filled in from reference TRBV7-2 and TRBJ2-1): GAGVSQSPSNKVTEKGKDVELRCDPISGHTALYWYRQSLGQGLEFLIYFQGNSAPDKSGLPSDRFSAERTGGSVSTLTIQRTQQEDSAVYLCASSPVSPGLAGYEQFFGPGTRLTVL.

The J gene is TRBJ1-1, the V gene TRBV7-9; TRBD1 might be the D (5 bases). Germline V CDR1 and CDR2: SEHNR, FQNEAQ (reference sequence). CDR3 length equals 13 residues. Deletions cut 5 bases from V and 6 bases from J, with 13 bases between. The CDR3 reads CASSPNVGAEAFF. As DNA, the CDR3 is TGTGCCAGCAGCCCTAACGTGGGGGCTGAAGCTTTCTTT.

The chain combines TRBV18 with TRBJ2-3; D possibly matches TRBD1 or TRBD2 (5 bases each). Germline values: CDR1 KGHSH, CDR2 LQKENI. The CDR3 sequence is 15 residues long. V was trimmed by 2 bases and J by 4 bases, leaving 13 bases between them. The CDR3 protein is CASSPNGAGADTQYF. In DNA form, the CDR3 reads TGTGCCAGCTCACCAAACGGGGCCGGGGCAGATACGCAGTATTTT.

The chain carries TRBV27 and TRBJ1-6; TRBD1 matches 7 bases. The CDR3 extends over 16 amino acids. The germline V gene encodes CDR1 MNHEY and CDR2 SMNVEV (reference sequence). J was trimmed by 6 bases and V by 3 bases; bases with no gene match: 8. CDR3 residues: CASSFTSGTANSPLHF. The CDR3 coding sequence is TGTGCCAGCAGTTTCACTTCCGGGACAGCTAATTCACCCCTCCACTTT.

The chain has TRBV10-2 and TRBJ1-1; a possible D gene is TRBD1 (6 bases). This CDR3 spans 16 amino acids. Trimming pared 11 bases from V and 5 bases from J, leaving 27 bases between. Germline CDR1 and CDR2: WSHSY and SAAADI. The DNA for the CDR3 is TGCGCCGCGTCGGAACCAAGACAGGCCGTGGGGACTGAAGCTTTCTTT. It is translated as CAASEPRQAVGTEAFF.

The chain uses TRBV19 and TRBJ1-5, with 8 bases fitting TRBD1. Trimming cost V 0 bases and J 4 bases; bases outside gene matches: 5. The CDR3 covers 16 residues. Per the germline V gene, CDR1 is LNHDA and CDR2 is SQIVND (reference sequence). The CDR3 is CASSIDRTGRNQPQHF. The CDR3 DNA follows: TGTGCCAGTAGTATAGATCGGACAGGGAGAAATCAGCCCCAGCATTTT.